The rows below give T cell receptor beta chains drawn from one sample of a study of blood T cell repertoires in COVID-19. Some clones are missing from TCRdb's copy, which holds only in-frame ones; the method was immunoSEQ multiplex PCR. The table lists around 200,000 clones, 85% of them singletons. Sequenced material: PBMCs or T cells enriched from blood (not recorded which). The receptors were sampled from a man in his forties who had recovered from COVID-19. The CDR3 runs from the conserved cysteine through the conserved F or W. Fields, in order: D gene, CDR3 length, clone size, J gene, V gene, CDR3 DNA, CDR3 protein. A D gene is named only where the DNA matches it firmly. Expanded clones get a size class; other rows say once, few or many, or leave the size out.

d_call: TRBD1
cdr3_length: 16
clone_size: .
j_call: TRBJ1-5
v_call: TRBV6-1
cdr3_nt: TGTGCCAGCAGTGAAGCGGGGACAGGGGGCGATCAGCCCCAGCATTTT
cdr3_aa: CASSEAGTGGDQPQHF

d_call: TRBD1
cdr3_length: 15
clone_size: .
j_call: TRBJ2-2
v_call: TRBV7-9
cdr3_nt: TGTGCCAGCAGCTATGGACAGGGGGCCGCCGGGGAGCTGTTTTTT
cdr3_aa: CASSYGQGAAGELFF

d_call: TRBD1
cdr3_length: 14
clone_size: .
j_call: TRBJ2-7
v_call: TRBV5-6
cdr3_nt: TGTGCCAGCAGTCGACGGGACAGAAACTACGAGCAGTACTTC
cdr3_aa: CASSRRDRNYEQYF

d_call: .
cdr3_length: 15
clone_size: .
j_call: TRBJ2-2
v_call: TRBV19
cdr3_nt: TGTGCCAGTAGTATTTCTGTAGCGGTCACCGGGGAGCTGTTTTTT
cdr3_aa: CASSISVAVTGELFF

d_call: TRBD2
cdr3_length: 17
clone_size: once
j_call: TRBJ2-7
v_call: TRBV7-9
cdr3_nt: TGTGCCAGCAGCCCTAAATCTTCGGGACTAGCGGGAGTTGAGCAGTACTTC
cdr3_aa: CASSPKSSGLAGVEQYF

d_call: TRBD2
cdr3_length: 15
clone_size: .
j_call: TRBJ2-1
v_call: TRBV6-6
cdr3_nt: TGTGCCAGCACGGGACTAGCGGGAGTAGTGTATGAGCAGTTCTTC
cdr3_aa: CASTGLAGVVYEQFF

d_call: .
cdr3_length: 14
clone_size: .
j_call: TRBJ1-1
v_call: TRBV28
cdr3_nt: TGTGCCAGCAGCACGGGGGTCATGAACACTGAAGCTTTCTTT
cdr3_aa: CASSTGVMNTEAFF

d_call: .
cdr3_length: 16
clone_size: .
j_call: TRBJ2-7
v_call: TRBV28
cdr3_nt: TGTGCCAGCAGCCCCACTTTTAGTTCTTCTCTCCCCGAGCAGTACTTC
cdr3_aa: CASSPTFSSSLPEQYF

d_call: .
cdr3_length: 13
clone_size: few
j_call: TRBJ1-4
v_call: TRBV19
cdr3_nt: TGTGCCAGTCGGGGGGGGGCTAATGAAAAACTGTTTTTT
cdr3_aa: CASRGGANEKLFF

d_call: TRBD2
cdr3_length: 13
clone_size: .
j_call: TRBJ2-1
v_call: TRBV10-3
cdr3_nt: TGTGCCATCAGACTAGCGGGAGCCGATGAGCAGTTCTTC
cdr3_aa: CAIRLAGADEQFF

d_call: .
cdr3_length: 14
clone_size: few
j_call: TRBJ1-4
v_call: TRBV7-2
cdr3_nt: TGTGCCAGCAGCCTAGACAGGAATAGAGAAAAACTGTTTTTT
cdr3_aa: CASSLDRNREKLFF

d_call: TRBD2
cdr3_length: 15
clone_size: .
j_call: TRBJ2-5
v_call: TRBV7-3
cdr3_nt: TGTGCCAGCAGCATCATTAGCGGGGGACAAGAGACCCAGTACTTC
cdr3_aa: CASSIISGGQETQYF

d_call: .
cdr3_length: 19
clone_size: .
j_call: TRBJ1-5
v_call: TRBV15
cdr3_nt: TGTGCCACCAGCAGAGATACATCAGTGGCGGGGCGCGGGGGTCAGCCCCAGCATTTT
cdr3_aa: CATSRDTSVAGRGGQPQHF

d_call: .
cdr3_length: 16
clone_size: .
j_call: TRBJ1-6
v_call: TRBV6-1
cdr3_nt: TGTGCCAGCAGTGACCGGCAGGGTAGGATAGTTTCACCCCTCCACTTT
cdr3_aa: CASSDRQGRIVSPLHF

d_call: .
cdr3_length: 14
clone_size: .
j_call: TRBJ1-3
v_call: TRBV15
cdr3_nt: TGTGCCACCAGCAGAGTAGGCGGAGGAAACACCATATATTTT
cdr3_aa: CATSRVGGGNTIYF

d_call: .
cdr3_length: 12
clone_size: .
j_call: TRBJ2-1
v_call: TRBV19
cdr3_nt: TGTGCCAGTGATAACGGGGGGCGTGAGCAGTTCTTC
cdr3_aa: CASDNGGREQFF